This T cell receptor (beta chain) was observed in a study of graft-versus-host responses after intestinal transplantation. Study as a whole: Transplants were multivisceral, liver-intestinal, or isolated intestinal. For approximately three years after anti-thymocyte globulin induction, all recipients took tacrolimus and steroids. Study outcomes and limitations: Detected in recipient marrow were GvH clones, some of which were first observed in ileum or blood. Circulating GvH clone levels at their peak were associated with HvG declines (early post-transplant).

This clone was counted once. Its cognate antigen is unknown. Data came from immunoSEQ multiplex PCR; TCRdb stores just in-frame clones and leaves some out. Here the sample spans more than 50,000 clones, under 95% being singletons. This TCR was sampled from a human patient who received an intestinal transplant, so some T cells may come from the graft donor. The material was PBMCs, obtained about 120 days after intestinal transplantation.

The CDR3 DNA reads TGTGCCAGCAGTTTGGGGGGTCCAGGCAATGAGCAGTTCTTC. Its protein is CASSLGGPGNEQFF. The genes are TRBV27 and TRBJ2-1, with D tentatively TRBD2 (6 bases). Deletions cut 3 bases from V and 6 bases from J, with 12 bases between. This CDR3 comprises 14 residues. The germline gives CDR1 MNHEY, CDR2 SMNVEV (reference sequence).